This entry lists 12 T cell receptor beta chains sequenced from one sample in a study of CD8+ T cells in alopecia areata (dated by TCRdb to the late 2010s). Explained via the paper, the treatment or condition label denotes: oral pan-JAK inhibitor, 5-10 mg twice daily. The library was built by means of the immunoSEQ multiplex PCR assay. For TCR sequencing, RNA was extracted from every sample and reverse transcribed into cDNA to serve as template. TCRdb provides this immuneACCESS table in a form limited to in-frame rearrangements. Some clones are lacking; in checked studies, under half of them reflect an unresolved V gene, and why the rest are absent is not known. A total of approximately 180,000 clones appear in this sample, approximately 67% of them only once. Under 1.5% of the sample lies in the top ten. This sample comprised CD4+ T cells sorted from blood, obtained between weeks 49 and 50, from a patient treated with tofacitinib. The receptor set was obtained from a human donor with alopecia areata.

This clone showed up just once. The chain uses TRBV5-1 and TRBJ2-2; D is undetermined. This CDR3 is built from 14 residues. Looked up from germline, CDR1 is SGHRS and CDR2 is YFSETQ. Trimming shortened V by 0 bases and J by 9 bases, and 12 bases separated the two germline ends. Written as DNA, the CDR3 is TGCGCCAGCAGCTTGGCATCAGGCGTAAGGGAGCTGTTTTTT. This encodes CASSLASGVRELFF.

The CDR3 region has the DNA TGTGCCTGCCCAGGGGGAACGAACACTGAAGCTTTCTTT. It encodes CACPGGTNTEAFF. The chain links TRBV30 to TRBJ1-1; 7 nucleotides match TRBD1. Germline CDR1 is GTSNPN and CDR2 is SVGIG (reference sequence). CDR3 size: 13 residues. Unmatched junction bases numbered 5, after V lost 6 bases and J lost 1 base.

The chain has TRBV13 and TRBJ1-6; 9 bases map to TRBD1. The CDR3 extends over 15 amino acids. Germline CDR1 and CDR2: PRHDT and FYEKMQ (reference sequence). V trimming: 5 bases; J trimming: 9 bases; junction bases outside the gene matches: 8. The CDR3 DNA sequence: TGTGCCAGCAGCAAATCACGGGACAGGGCTTCACCCCTCCACTTT. Residues: CASSKSRDRASPLHF.

The J gene is TRBJ1-4, the V gene TRBV6-5; 8 nucleotides align to TRBD1. This CDR3 has 15 amino acids. With V trimmed by 5 bases and J by 4 bases, 6 bases remained unmatched. Germline CDR1 and CDR2: MNHEY and SVGAGI. The CDR3 spells CASSGGTGLNEKLFF. DNA for the CDR3: TGTGCCAGCAGTGGGGGGACAGGCCTTAATGAAAAACTGTTTTTT.

The V and J genes are TRBV29-1 and TRBJ2-5; 9 bases agree with TRBD1. The germline V gene has CDR1 SQVTM and CDR2 ANQGSEA. This CDR3 has 11 amino acids. The V gene end was trimmed by 7 bases and the J gene end by 5 bases; junction bases not matched to a gene: 2. CDR3 sequence: CSGTGAETQYF. The CDR3, as DNA: TGCAGCGGGACAGGGGCCGAGACCCAGTACTTC.

The chain joins TRBV29-1 to TRBJ1-2; 9 nucleotides align to TRBD1. CDR1 SQVTM and CDR2 ANQGSEA come from the germline V gene. The V and J ends lost 6 bases and 8 bases, in that order; junction bases with no gene match: 7. This CDR3 comprises 12 residues. The CDR3 nucleotides are TGCAGCGTCGCCGGACAGGGGAAGGGCTACACCTTC. Its protein is CSVAGQGKGYTF. The full variable domain, rest sourced from reference TRBV29-1 and TRBJ1-2, is SAVISQKPSRDICQRGTSLTIQCQVDSQVTMMFWYRQQPGQSLTLIATANQGSEATYESGFVIDKFPISRPNLTFSTLTVSNMSPEDSSIYLCSVAGQGKGYTFGSGTRLTVV.

In this sample, this clone turned up a few times. V is TRBV20-1 and J is TRBJ2-3; D is unresolved. Per the germline V gene, CDR1 is DFQATT and CDR2 is SNEGSKA (reference sequence). V was pared by 6 bases and J by 6 bases, with 7 bases between. The CDR3 length is 10 residues. In DNA, the CDR3 is TGCAGTGCCATTGAGGATACGCAGTATTTT. Its translation is CSAIEDTQYF.

The chain recombines TRBV29-1 with TRBJ2-3; 11 nucleotides align to TRBD2. The J segment lost 6 bases and the V segment lost 4 bases, leaving 6 bases of the junction unmatched. This CDR3 has 14 amino acids. Germline assignment: CDR1 SQVTM and CDR2 ANQGSEA. This CDR3 is CSVGASGGTDTQYF. CDR3 coding DNA: TGCAGCGTTGGGGCTAGCGGGGGGACGGATACGCAGTATTTT.

V is TRBV29-1 and J is TRBJ2-2; 11 nucleotides match TRBD2. Germline-derived CDR1 and CDR2 are SQVTM and ANQGSEA. The CDR3 spans 15 residues. The junction had 7 bases not matched to a gene; V was cut back by 7 bases and J by 3 bases. CDR3 in amino acids: CSGSLAGGYTGELFF. For the CDR3, the DNA is TGCAGCGGATCCCTAGCGGGGGGCTACACCGGGGAGCTGTTTTTT.

This clone was seen more than once but under ten times. In nucleotides, the CDR3 is TGTGCCAGCAGGACTAGCGGCGGTCAGGGTGAGCAGTTCTTC. It translates to CASRTSGGQGEQFF. V is TRBV27 and J is TRBJ2-1; TRBD2 matches 9 bases. The CDR3 runs to 14 residues. The germline V gene has CDR1 MNHEY and CDR2 SMNVEV (reference sequence). J was trimmed by 9 bases and V by 6 bases; bases with no gene match: 9.

The J gene is TRBJ1-1, the V gene TRBV14; TRBD1 is a possible D gene (5 bases). Germline V gives CDR1 SGHDN, CDR2 FVKESK. The CDR3 loop spans 15 amino acids. V lost 0 bases, J lost 5 bases, and 13 bases lay in between. CDR3 nucleotides: TGTGCCAGCAGCCAAGATCCGCGGGGGAGGACTGAAGCTTTCTTT. Amino acids: CASSQDPRGRTEAFF.

V is TRBV13 and J is TRBJ1-1; D remains unclear. The germline V and J ends were trimmed by 1 base and 3 bases, with 12 bases remaining between them. CDR3 size: 15 residues. In germline, CDR1 is PRHDT, CDR2 FYEKMQ (reference sequence). The CDR3 reads CASSLATRGYTEAFF. DNA of the CDR3: TGTGCCAGCAGCTTAGCCACCCGGGGTTACACTGAAGCTTTCTTT.